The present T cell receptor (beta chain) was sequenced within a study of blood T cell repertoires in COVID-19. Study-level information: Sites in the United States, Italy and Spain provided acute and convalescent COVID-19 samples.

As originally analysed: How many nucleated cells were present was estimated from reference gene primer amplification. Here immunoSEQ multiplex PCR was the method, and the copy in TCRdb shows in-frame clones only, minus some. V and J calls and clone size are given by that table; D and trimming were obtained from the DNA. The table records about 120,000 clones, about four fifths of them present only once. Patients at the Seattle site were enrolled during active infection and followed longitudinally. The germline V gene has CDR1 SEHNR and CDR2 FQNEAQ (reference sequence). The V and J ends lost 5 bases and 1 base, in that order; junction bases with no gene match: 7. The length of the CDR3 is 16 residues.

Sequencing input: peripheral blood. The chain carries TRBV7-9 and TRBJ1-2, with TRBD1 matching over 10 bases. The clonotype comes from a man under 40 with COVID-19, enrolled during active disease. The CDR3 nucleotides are TGTGCCAGCAGCCGGGACAGGGGCCCTGGTAACTATGGCTACACCTTC. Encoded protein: CASSRDRGPGNYGYTF.